The 17 T cell receptor beta chains below were found in one sample sequenced in a study of Graves' ophthalmopathy and Graves' hyperthyroidism. Transcripts of RNA were the source for amplifying TCR beta CDR3 regions. HTBI-primed first-round RT-PCR preceded second-round multiplex PCR. TCRdb ran MiXCR on the multiplex PCR reads and lists one entry per CDR3 protein. The table shows roughly 700,000 distinct CDR3 sequences, with roughly 40% occurring only once. The sample consisted of peripheral blood. These receptor sequences come from an adult man with Graves' ophthalmopathy.

With regard to this clonotype: This clone may be a read error of a much larger clone one base away. The chain combines TRBV2 with TRBJ1-1; tentatively, D is TRBD1 (5 bases). Germline V gene lookup returns CDR1 SNHLY and CDR2 FYNNEI. This CDR3 contains 17 residues. Trimming took off 6 bases at V and 0 bases at J, with 20 bases between the two ends. Written as DNA, the CDR3 is TGTGCCAGCAGCCCAGAGCAGGGCTTCCTCGTGAACACTGAAGCTTTCTTT. It yields the protein CASSPEQGFLVNTEAFF.

Regarding this clonotype: Just one base apart from a much larger clone, this may be a read error. The J gene is TRBJ2-7, the V gene TRBV15; D remains ambiguous. The V and J ends lost 0 bases and 5 bases respectively, with 8 bases between them. This CDR3 is built from 13 residues. Germline values: CDR1 LNHNV, CDR2 YYDKDF (reference sequence). The CDR3 DNA follows: TGTGCCACCAGCAGAGATCCCACCCACGAGCAGTACTTC. It encodes CATSRDPTHEQYF.

Turning to this clonotype: This could be a read error, since a much larger clone is one nucleotide away. The J gene is TRBJ2-5, the V gene TRBV2; 9 bases fit TRBD1. V was clipped by 3 bases and J by 6 bases; unmatched bases: 5. The CDR3 length is 14 residues. Germline lookup yields CDR1 SNHLY and CDR2 FYNNEI. The CDR3 bases are TGTGCCAGCAGTGACGGACAGGGGATGAAGACCCAGTACTTC. It encodes CASSDGQGMKTQYF.

This clonotype was observed many times. The V and J genes are TRBV15 and TRBJ1-4; 10 nucleotides agree with TRBD1. The CDR3 has 14 amino acids. Germline trimming cut 6 bases from V and 6 bases from J; bases unmatched to any gene: 4. Looked up from germline, CDR1 is LNHNV and CDR2 is YYDKDF (reference sequence). CDR3 DNA: TGTGCCACCAGACGGACAGGGGGGGATGAAAAACTGTTTTTT. It encodes CATRRTGGDEKLFF.

This chain joins TRBV7-2 and TRBJ1-1, with a tentative D call TRBD1 (6 bases). Trimming left V 6 bases short and J 5 bases short, with 19 bases between. The CDR3 spans 15 residues. Germline assignment: CDR1 SGHTA and CDR2 FQGNSA. The CDR3 reads CASSELSGAGTEAFF. CDR3 nucleotide sequence: TGTGCCAGCAGTGAACTGTCGGGGGCCGGGACTGAAGCTTTCTTT.

About this clonotype itself: A much larger clone lies one base from this, so it may be a read error. The genes are TRBV9 and TRBJ1-2; 8 positions match TRBD1. The CDR3 runs to 14 residues. The germline CDR1 and CDR2 sequences are SGDLS and YYNGEE. Written as DNA, the CDR3 is TGTGTCAGCAGTACCGGGACAGGTGATGATGGCTACACCTTC. Translating gives CVSSTGTGDDGYTF. The full variable domain, completed using reference TRBV9 and TRBJ1-2, is DSGVTQTPKHLITATGQRVTLRCSPRSGDLSVYWYQQSLDQGLQFLIQYYNGEERAKGNILERFSAQQFPDLHSELNLSSLELGDSALYFCVSSTGTGDDGYTFGSGTRLTVV.

The sample holds a few counts of this clonotype. This chain connects TRBV11-2 to TRBJ2-7, with D uncertain. The V end was cut by 1 base, the J end by 6 bases, with 10 bases between. CDR3 length equals 13 residues. Germline V lookup: CDR1 SGHAT, CDR2 FQNNGV. This CDR3 reads CASSLGQPGEQYF. The CDR3 region has the DNA TGTGCCAGCAGCTTAGGGCAGCCTGGCGAGCAGTACTTC.

This clonotype was picked up a small number of times. V gene TRBV6-1 combines with J gene TRBJ1-1; 9 bases are shared with TRBD1. Per the germline V gene, CDR1 is MNHNS and CDR2 is SASEGT. The CDR3 runs to 15 residues. Unmatched junction bases numbered 8, after V lost 6 bases and J lost 3 bases. The CDR3 DNA reads as TGTGCCAGCAGGGCAAGGACAGGGGAGGACACTGAAGCTTTCTTT. Amino acid sequence: CASRARTGEDTEAFF.

In DNA form, the CDR3 reads TGTGCCACCACGCGGGGCCACGGAGACCCTTACACTGAAGCTTTCTTT. Residues: CATTRGHGDPYTEAFF. The chain combines TRBV10-3 with TRBJ1-1; a possible D gene is TRBD1 (5 bases). This CDR3 is 16 amino acids long. From germline, CDR1 is ENHRY and CDR2 SYGVKD. Trimming cost V 10 bases and J 3 bases, with 24 bases left between them.

About this clonotype itself: Compared with germline, one end of the junction differs, possibly owing to a read error. V usage is TRBV11-2 and J usage is TRBJ1-2; 7 positions match TRBD1. The CDR3 is 10 amino acids. Germline-derived CDR1 and CDR2 are SGHAT and FQNNGV. CDR3 coding DNA: TGTGCCAGCAGCCCCGGGACAGCTTCCTTC. It encodes CASSPGTASF.

CDR3 sequence reads: CASRFLPGELFF. The DNA of the CDR3 is TGTGCCAGCAGATTCTTACCCGGGGAGCTGTTTTTT. The chain couples TRBV7-2 to TRBJ2-2; D gene unclear. Germline V lookup: CDR1 SGHTA, CDR2 FQGNSA. The CDR3 is made up of 12 amino acids. V dropped 6 bases and J dropped 6 bases, with 8 bases sitting between them. Combining the CDR3 with reference TRBV7-2 and TRBJ2-2 gives the whole variable domain GAGVSQSPSNKVTEKGKDVELRCDPISGHTALYWYRQSLGQGLEFLIYFQGNSAPDKSGLPSDRFSAERTGGSVSTLTIQRTQQEDSAVYLCASRFLPGELFFGEGSRLTVL.

The chain has TRBV7-2 and TRBJ2-6; 9 nucleotides match TRBD2. Germline CDR1 reads SGHTA; CDR2 reads FQGNSA. The CDR3 contains 19 residues. Losses at the gene ends were 4 bases for V and 0 bases for J; bases not matched to a gene: 10. The CDR3 nucleotides are TGTGCCAGCAGCTACCGGACTAGCGTACTGAACTCTGGGGCCAACGTCCTGACTTTC. Amino acid sequence: CASSYRTSVLNSGANVLTF. The whole variable domain, remainder taken from reference TRBV7-2 and TRBJ2-6, is GAGVSQSPSNKVTEKGKDVELRCDPISGHTALYWYRQSLGQGLEFLIYFQGNSAPDKSGLPSDRFSAERTGGSVSTLTIQRTQQEDSAVYLCASSYRTSVLNSGANVLTFGAGSRLTVL.

This clonotype occurred a few times. The chain links TRBV7-9 to TRBJ2-2; TRBD2 matches 8 bases. Looked up from germline, CDR1 is SEHNR and CDR2 is FQNEAQ (reference sequence). The V and J ends lost 2 bases and 3 bases, in that order; junction bases with no gene match: 2. The CDR3 has 15 amino acids. As DNA, the CDR3 is TGTGCCAGCAGCTTATTGCGGGGGGACACCGGGGAGCTGTTTTTT. It specifies CASSLLRGDTGELFF.

Ten or more counts support this clonotype. This chain connects TRBV10-3 to TRBJ1-6; 8 bases are a match to TRBD1. The CDR3 sequence is 18 residues long. CDR1 is ENHRY and CDR2 is SYGVKD in the germline V gene. The V segment lost 0 bases and the J segment 5 bases; nucleotides outside the gene matches: 9. This chain's CDR3 is CAISESMRQGQDNSPLHF. The CDR3 DNA is TGTGCCATCAGTGAGTCGATGCGACAGGGACAGGATAATTCACCCCTCCACTTT.

The chain has TRBV9 and TRBJ1-1; D is unresolved. In germline, CDR1 is SGDLS, CDR2 YYNGEE. V lost 4 bases and J 1 base, leaving 20 bases between the germline ends. CDR3 size: 17 residues. The DNA of the CDR3 is TGTGCCAGCAGCCAAGACGGGGTCTCAACCGGGAACACTGAAGCTTTCTTT. As protein: CASSQDGVSTGNTEAFF. Combining the CDR3 with reference TRBV9 and TRBJ1-1 gives the whole variable domain DSGVTQTPKHLITATGQRVTLRCSPRSGDLSVYWYQQSLDQGLQFLIQYYNGEERAKGNILERFSAQQFPDLHSELNLSSLELGDSALYFCASSQDGVSTGNTEAFFGQGTRLTVV.

For this clonotype: Sequence at one end of the junction differs from germline and may be a read error. The chain joins TRBV2 to TRBJ1-2, with D possibly TRBD1 on 6 matching bases. Germline lookup yields CDR1 SNHLY and CDR2 FYNNEI. This CDR3 spans 15 amino acids. The CDR3 DNA sequence: TGCGCCAGCAGCCAGGAAACAGGGATCAACTATGGCTACACCTTC. This encodes CASSQETGINYGYTF.

There are a few counts of this clonotype. The chain couples TRBV20-1 to TRBJ2-5, with TRBD2 as a possible D gene (6 bases). The V end lost 6 bases, the J end lost 4 bases, and 21 bases lay between the germline ends. Germline CDR1 is DFQATT and CDR2 is SNEGSKA (reference sequence). This CDR3 comprises 15 residues. The CDR3 protein is CSAGGSRETGETQYF. CDR3 DNA sequence: TGCAGTGCGGGGGGAAGCAGGGAGACGGGAGAGACCCAGTACTTC.